This T cell receptor beta chain appears in the sequencing data of a study of T cell changes during pregnancy in multiple sclerosis. Sequencing was performed with immunoSEQ multiplex PCR; in TCRdb, only in-frame clones are kept and a portion is missing. The data show just under 60,000 clones, more than 85% seen once. Looked up from germline, CDR1 is SGHKS and CDR2 is YYEKEE (reference sequence). V was clipped by 0 bases and J by 5 bases, with 8 bases between them. This CDR3 contains 13 residues. Sequencing was performed on peripheral blood, taken in the first trimester of pregnancy. V gene TRBV5-5 combines with J gene TRBJ1-1; no definite D call. The receptor's source is a female donor with multiple sclerosis, enrolled in a pregnancy study. The CDR3 loop reads CASSLEWATEAFF. CDR3 in DNA: TGTGCCAGCAGCTTGGAATGGGCGACTGAAGCTTTCTTT.